Reported below is one T cell receptor beta chain. No antigen is known for it. TCRdb recomputed calls from the RT-PCR reads with MiXCR, one row per CDR3 protein. The sample includes around 520,000 distinct CDR3 sequences, around 25% of them seen just once. Germline assignment: CDR1 MDHEN and CDR2 SYDVKM. This CDR3 comprises 13 residues. The V end was cut by 8 bases, the J end by 0 bases, with 11 bases between. This specimen belongs to a study of response to subunit inactivated influenza vaccine. Study-wide results and caveats: With each seasonal influenza vaccination, the authors suggested, few new T cells are recruited.

This rearrangement joins TRBV28 to TRBJ2-7, with D possibly called TRBD1 or TRBD2 (6 bases each). The TCR sequence derives from a middle-aged man who received an inactivated influenza vaccine. The sample here was CD4+ T cells sorted from PBMCs, taken around 5 days after vaccination. As DNA, the CDR3 is TGTGCCAGCGAAGGGGGGAACTCCTACGAGCAGTACTTC. Translation gives CASEGGNSYEQYF.